Listed below are T cell receptor beta chains from one sample, sequenced in a study of cytomegalovirus exposure and HLA in healthy donors. The protocol was immunoSEQ multiplex PCR, while the TCRdb copy is restricted to in-frame clones and leaves out a portion. This sample yields 150,000 to 200,000 clones, of which roughly 84% are seen a single time; 0.26% belongs to the top ten. Sequenced material: PBMCs. The receptors originated from a boy younger than 18 in good health and CMV-seronegative. CDR3s include the opening cysteine and the closing phenylalanine or tryptophan. A D gene is named only where the DNA matches it firmly. A row's size may be missing; if present it is once, few, many or a size class.

TRBJ2-1,NA,NA,TRBV27,CASSLAETGSNYNEQFF,TGTGCCAGCAGTTTGGCGGAAACTGGTTCCAACTACAATGAGCAGTTCTTC
TRBJ1-3,NA,once,TRBV6-5,CASSYLGGSGNTIYF,TGTGCCAGCAGTTACTTGGGAGGTTCCGGAAACACCATATATTTT
TRBJ1-4,TRBD1,NA,TRBV12-5,CASAYRYRGFTEKLFF,TGTGCTAGTGCCTACCGGTACAGGGGGTTTACTGAAAAACTGTTTTTT
TRBJ2-7,NA,NA,TRBV19,CASSSRGASTYEQYF,TGTGCCAGTAGTTCCCGGGGGGCCTCCACCTACGAGCAGTACTTC
TRBJ2-7,TRBD2,NA,TRBV7-8,CASSLLAASYEQYF,TGTGCCAGCAGCTTACTAGCGGCCTCCTACGAGCAGTACTTC
TRBJ2-7,NA,few,TRBV11-2,CASSLDGYSSEQYF,TGTGCCAGCAGCTTAGATGGGTATAGCTCCGAGCAGTACTTC
TRBJ2-1,TRBD2,NA,TRBV27,CASRSSGEQFF,TGTGCCAGCAGATCTAGCGGTGAGCAGTTCTTC
TRBJ1-5,NA,NA,TRBV30,CAWSVRGRNQPQHF,TGTGCCTGGAGTGTACGGGGGAGGAATCAGCCCCAGCATTTT
TRBJ2-7,TRBD2,NA,TRBV6-1,CASSKETSAYEQYF,TGTGCCAGCAGTAAAGAGACTAGCGCCTACGAGCAGTACTTC
TRBJ2-5,NA,NA,TRBV9,CASSVAGGAEETQYF,TGTGCCAGCAGCGTAGCTGGGGGGGCCGAGGAGACCCAGTACTTC
TRBJ1-6,TRBD1,few,TRBV2,CASGRTGSGSYNSPLHF,TGTGCCAGCGGAAGGACAGGGTCCGGGTCCTATAATTCACCCCTCCACTTT
TRBJ2-5,NA,NA,TRBV7-6,CASSLRTRETQYF,TGTGCCAGCAGCTTACGGACTCGGGAGACCCAGTACTTC
TRBJ2-5,NA,NA,TRBV2,CASEGGAQETQYF,TGTGCCAGCGAGGGCGGTGCACAAGAGACCCAGTACTTC
TRBJ2-7,NA,NA,TRBV7-9,CASSSDEERPHEQYF,TGTGCCAGCAGCTCCGACGAAGAGAGGCCCCACGAGCAGTACTTC
TRBJ2-2,NA,NA,TRBV9,CASSARQTRLASNTGELFF,TGTGCCAGCAGCGCGCGACAGACACGCCTCGCTTCGAACACCGGGGAGCTGTTTTTT
TRBJ2-3,TRBD2,NA,TRBV5-1,CASNLVPSGSGGTDTQYF,TGCGCCAGCAACCTTGTACCCAGCGGGAGCGGTGGCACAGATACGCAGTATTTT
TRBJ2-3,NA,NA,TRBV28,CASTKPGTETDTQYF,TGTGCCAGCACCAAACCCGGGACTGAGACAGATACGCAGTATTTT
TRBJ1-2,TRBD1,NA,TRBV5-4,CASSLDRDRGYTF,TGTGCCAGCAGCTTGGACCGGGACAGGGGCTACACCTTC
TRBJ2-1,NA,NA,TRBV7-9,CASSLVASAYNEQFF,TGTGCCAGCAGCTTGGTGGCTAGCGCTTACAATGAGCAGTTCTTC
TRBJ1-5,TRBD1,NA,TRBV30,CAWSVSPRGQPLYSNQPQHF,TGTGCCTGGAGTGTATCTCCGAGGGGACAGCCTCTCTATAGCAATCAGCCCCAGCATTTT
TRBJ2-2,TRBD2,NA,TRBV10-1,CASSRSGGAVGELFF,TGCGCCAGCAGTCGGAGCGGGGGGGCCGTCGGGGAGCTGTTTTTT
TRBJ2-1,NA,NA,TRBV2,CASSAPSSYNEQFF,TGTGCCAGCAGTGCTCCGAGCTCCTACAATGAGCAGTTCTTC
TRBJ1-4,NA,NA,TRBV27,CASSFNREPNEKLFF,TGTGCCAGCAGTTTTAACCGGGAGCCTAATGAAAAACTGTTTTTT
TRBJ2-3,NA,NA,TRBV29-1,CSVATTLTDTQYF,TGCAGCGTTGCGACTACCCTCACAGATACGCAGTATTTT
TRBJ1-4,NA,NA,TRBV4-1,CASSQVIPRQTNEKLFF,TGCGCCAGCAGCCAAGTAATCCCAAGACAGACTAATGAAAAACTGTTTTTT
TRBJ2-3,NA,once,TRBV5-5,CASSLTSTSSTDTQYF,TGTGCCAGCAGCTTGACTAGCACATCTAGCACAGATACGCAGTATTTT
TRBJ2-2,NA,NA,TRBV6-5,CASSYTGGGELFF,TGTGCCAGCAGTTACACGGGTGGCGGGGAGCTGTTTTTT
TRBJ2-7,TRBD2,once,TRBV5-1,CASSLLQAGTYEQYF,TGCGCCAGCAGCTTGTTGCAAGCGGGAACCTACGAGCAGTACTTC
TRBJ1-6,NA,NA,TRBV5-1,CASSLDSPDNSPLHF,TGCGCCAGCAGCTTGGACAGTCCCGATAATTCACCCCTCCACTTT
TRBJ2-1,TRBD2,NA,TRBV7-2,CASNPWSSGTDEQFF,TGTGCCAGCAACCCTTGGTCTAGCGGGACCGATGAGCAGTTCTTC
TRBJ1-4,NA,NA,TRBV27,CASSNTGPTNEKLFF,TGTGCCAGCAGTAATACAGGGCCAACTAATGAAAAACTGTTTTTT
TRBJ1-5,TRBD1,NA,TRBV7-8,CASSLTDRGWAQPQHF,TGTGCCAGCAGCTTAACCGACAGGGGATGGGCTCAGCCCCAGCATTTT
TRBJ2-4,NA,NA,TRBV15,CATSRDFDIHQNIQYF,TGTGCCACCAGCAGAGATTTCGACATCCATCAAAACATTCAGTACTTC
TRBJ2-7,TRBD2,once,TRBV9,CASSPRHGGAYEQYF,TGTGCCAGCAGCCCCCGCCACGGGGGGGCCTACGAGCAGTACTTC
TRBJ1-1,NA,NA,TRBV11-1,CASSLVGEATEAFF,TGTGCCAGCAGCTTAGTAGGGGAAGCCACTGAAGCTTTCTTT
TRBJ2-2,TRBD2,NA,TRBV7-2,CASRAGGLVKAGELFF,TGTGCCAGCAGGGCGGGGGGCCTCGTGAAGGCCGGGGAGCTGTTTTTT
TRBJ2-2,TRBD2,NA,TRBV9,CASSVGLAVNTGELFF,TGTGCCAGCAGCGTAGGACTAGCGGTGAACACCGGGGAGCTGTTTTTT
TRBJ2-1,TRBD1,NA,TRBV5-1,CASSSTGPEQFF,TGCGCCAGCAGCTCGACAGGGCCTGAGCAGTTCTTC
TRBJ2-2,NA,NA,TRBV14,CASSQIAVRNTGELFF,TGTGCCAGCAGCCAAATCGCCGTGCGGAACACCGGGGAGCTGTTTTTT
TRBJ2-1,TRBD2,NA,TRBV9,CASSLRTSGAVNEQFF,TGTGCCAGCAGCCTTCGGACTAGCGGAGCTGTCAATGAGCAGTTCTTC
TRBJ2-2,TRBD1,NA,TRBV5-6,CASSSLDRVTPNTGELFF,TGTGCCAGCAGCTCGCTGGACAGGGTCACCCCGAACACCGGGGAGCTGTTTTTT
TRBJ2-5,NA,NA,TRBV18,CASSSDIEETQYF,TGTGCCAGCTCATCAGACATTGAAGAGACCCAGTACTTC
TRBJ1-3,NA,NA,TRBV28,CASSFNRAGNTIYF,TGTGCCAGCAGTTTTAACAGGGCTGGAAACACCATATATTTT
TRBJ2-5,TRBD2,NA,TRBV5-6,CASSVLGRGGVQETQYF,TGTGCCAGCAGCGTATTGGGGCGGGGAGGGGTCCAAGAGACCCAGTACTTC
TRBJ2-1,TRBD2,NA,TRBV5-3,CARSLSGLAGLNEQFF,TGTGCCAGAAGCCTCTCCGGACTAGCGGGACTCAATGAGCAGTTCTTC
TRBJ1-2,TRBD1,NA,TRBV5-4,CASSRQGVVGYTF,TGTGCCAGCAGCCGACAGGGAGTCGTTGGCTACACCTTC
TRBJ1-6,NA,NA,TRBV6-5,CASSYWAGSSPLHF,TGTGCCAGCAGTTATTGGGCAGGGTCATCACCCCTCCACTTT
TRBJ2-1,TRBD1,NA,TRBV5-1,CASSLEGAEDEQFF,TGCGCCAGCAGCTTAGAGGGGGCGGAGGATGAGCAGTTCTTC
TRBJ1-1,NA,NA,TRBV20-1,CSAQAYTEAFF,TGCAGTGCCCAGGCCTACACTGAAGCTTTCTTT
TRBJ2-7,TRBD2,NA,TRBV9,CASSVGGSGSYEQYF,TGTGCCAGCAGCGTAGGAGGTAGCGGGAGCTACGAGCAGTACTTC
TRBJ2-7,TRBD1,NA,TRBV29-1,CSVEDLRQGVNEQYF,TGCAGCGTTGAAGATTTACGGCAGGGGGTCAACGAGCAGTACTTC
TRBJ1-4,NA,NA,TRBV30,CAWATGYYEKLFF,TGTGCCTGGGCCACAGGGTACTATGAAAAACTGTTTTTT
TRBJ2-5,TRBD2,NA,TRBV30,CAWSALSGGATQETQYF,TGTGCCTGGAGTGCCCTAAGCGGGGGGGCAACACAAGAGACCCAGTACTTC
TRBJ1-2,NA,NA,TRBV14,CASSGTGKRGYTF,TGTGCCAGCAGCGGTACAGGGAAACGTGGCTACACCTTC